Shown below are 3 T cell receptor beta chains from a single sample sequenced in a study of beta chain features in type 1 diabetes. Study findings and constraints: In every one of the four CD4+ subsets, TCRB CDR3s were moderately but significantly shorter in Type 1 diabetes patients.

No antigen has been assigned to these receptors. Sequencing targeted expressed TCRB transcripts, as all isolated RNA had been reverse transcribed. Data came from immunoSEQ multiplex PCR; TCRdb stores just in-frame clones and leaves some out. This table has 40,000 or so clones, approximately 68% appearing once. The sample taken for sequencing was Tregs from blood. The receptor source for this set is a woman between 18 and 29 years old with type 1 diabetes.

V usage is TRBV20-1 and J usage is TRBJ2-1; D unclear. V was trimmed by 5 bases and J by 8 bases, leaving 10 bases between them. This CDR3 is 11 amino acids long. From germline, CDR1 is DFQATT and CDR2 SNEGSKA (reference sequence). As DNA, the CDR3 is TGCAGTGCTCCCCTCTTGTATGAGCAGTTCTTC. Translating gives CSAPLLYEQFF.

The CDR3 DNA is TGCGCCAGCAGCCGCCAAACGGACAGCTCATACGAGCAGTACTTC. It yields the protein CASSRQTDSSYEQYF. The V and J genes are TRBV4-1 and TRBJ2-7; D may be TRBD1 (6 bases). The CDR3 loop spans 15 amino acids. Trimming removed 4 bases at V and 4 bases at J, with 17 bases between. The germline V gene encodes CDR1 MGHRA and CDR2 YSYEKL.

This clone was detected only once. The V and J genes are TRBV5-6 and TRBJ2-7, with 11 positions matching TRBD2. The germline V gene has CDR1 SGHDT and CDR2 YYEEEE. The CDR3 loop spans 15 amino acids. With V trimmed by 5 bases and J by 3 bases, 7 bases remained unmatched. The DNA for the CDR3 is TGTGCCAGCAGTCTCACTAGCGGGGGCCTCTACGAGCAGTACTTC. It codes for CASSLTSGGLYEQYF.